The following is a T cell receptor (beta chain) sequence with its context. The antigen remains unidentified. This CDR3 is built from 12 residues. The germline V gene encodes CDR1 SGDLS and CDR2 YYNGEE. Trimming cost V 2 bases and J 10 bases, with 12 bases left between them. Isolated RNA was reverse transcribed into cDNA used as the sequencing template. Here immunoSEQ multiplex PCR was the method, and the copy in TCRdb shows in-frame clones only, minus some. The repertoire holds 250,000 or so clones, about 68% seen once, with 1% to 1.5% in the top ten. These data belong to a study of CD8+ T cells in alopecia areata. Findings and caveats of the study: Normal skin's resident alphabeta T cells are sequenced alongside lesional scalp T cells. Although TCR sharing was seen in mice, sharing across patients was less clear, possibly for HLA-related reasons.

Patients with alopecia areata provided lesional scalp punch biopsies as well as peripheral blood. The sequencing used CD4+ T cells sorted from blood, collected at week 0. This TCR derives from a human donor with alopecia areata. The V and J genes are TRBV9 and TRBJ1-2; D is unclear. CDR3 region: CASSVDRNLYTF. The CDR3 coding sequence is TGTGCCAGCAGCGTGGACCGAAACCTCTACACCTTC.